The following is a TCR beta chain sequence with its context. What it binds is not known. This CDR3 is also generated by other DNA sequences in the sample. Healthy and HIV-negative, the adult donors had no recent acute infections or vaccinations. Each donor was a Caucasian adult residing in Nashville, Tennessee. CD45RA+ naive and CD45RA-negative memory subsets were separated from CD4+ cells. The sample originates from a study of shared clonotypes between healthy human individuals. Generated by immunoSEQ multiplex PCR, the TCRdb table keeps only in-frame clones and is missing some. In the table there are 2 million to 3 million clones, 80% to 95% of which are singletons. V was trimmed by 1 base and J by 2 bases, leaving 4 bases between them. The CDR3 is made up of 13 amino acids. Germline values: CDR1 LNHDA, CDR2 SQIVND (reference sequence). Study-level points and caveats: The study found approximately 5% of naive CD4 clonotypes shared across a few donors.

Sequences were obtained from naive CD4+ T cells from PBMCs. Sample subset: CD45RA+ positively selected. The chain recombines TRBV19 with TRBJ2-3; D uncertain. The sequence was obtained from a young man in good health. Some clones in this sample may be carry-over from other donors' samples. CDR3 in amino acids: CASSIAFTDTQYF. The CDR3 DNA reads TGTGCCAGTAGTATAGCTTTCACAGATACGCAGTATTTT.